This TCR beta chain was recorded in a study of cytomegalovirus exposure and HLA in healthy donors. Using immunoSEQ multiplex PCR, the repertoire was profiled, and TCRdb retains in-frame clones only, with some absent. This table holds approximately 110,000 clones, about 90% found once. V shed 0 bases and J shed 4 bases, with 12 bases lying between them. This CDR3 has 15 amino acids. CDR1 and CDR2 from the germline V gene are SNHLY and FYNNEI. In this sample, this clone turned up once. The TCR was taken from a woman aged 18 to 35 in good health and CMV-seronegative. Sequenced material: PBMCs. The chain combines TRBV2 with TRBJ1-1; the D is unclear. This CDR3 is CASSEAGEFITEAFF. DNA for the CDR3: TGTGCCAGCAGTGAAGCCGGTGAGTTCATCACTGAAGCTTTCTTT.